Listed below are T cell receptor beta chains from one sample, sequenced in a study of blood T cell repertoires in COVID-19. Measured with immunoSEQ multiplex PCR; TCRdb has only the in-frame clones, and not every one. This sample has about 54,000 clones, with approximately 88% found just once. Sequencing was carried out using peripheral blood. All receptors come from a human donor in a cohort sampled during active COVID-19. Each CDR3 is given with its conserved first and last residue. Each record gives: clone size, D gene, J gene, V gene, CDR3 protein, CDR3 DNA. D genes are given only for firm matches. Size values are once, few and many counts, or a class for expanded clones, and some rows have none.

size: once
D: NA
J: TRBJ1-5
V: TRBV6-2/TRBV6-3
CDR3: CASSYGGMEPQHF
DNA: TGTGCCAGCAGTTACGGGGGGATGGAGCCCCAGCATTTT

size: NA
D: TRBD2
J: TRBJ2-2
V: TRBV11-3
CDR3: CASSLGGGGSYPGELFF
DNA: TGTGCCAGCAGCTTAGGTGGTGGCGGGAGTTATCCCGGGGAGCTGTTTTTT

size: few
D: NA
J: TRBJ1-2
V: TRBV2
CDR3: CASSPTLSSNYGYTF
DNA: TGTGCCAGCAGTCCGACACTCTCGTCCAACTATGGCTACACCTTC

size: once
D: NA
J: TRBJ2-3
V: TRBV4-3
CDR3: CASSQAYGPVPYSNTQYF
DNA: TGCGCCAGCAGCCAAGCCTATGGTCCCGTCCCTTATTCTAATACGCAGTATTTT

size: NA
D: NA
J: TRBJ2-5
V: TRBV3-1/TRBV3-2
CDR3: CASRRGQNQETQYF
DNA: TGTGCCAGCAGGAGGGGACAAAATCAAGAGACCCAGTACTTC

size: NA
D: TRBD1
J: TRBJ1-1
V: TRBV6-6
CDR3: CASSYRGQGNTEAFF
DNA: TGTGCCAGCAGTTACCGCGGACAGGGGAACACTGAAGCTTTCTTT

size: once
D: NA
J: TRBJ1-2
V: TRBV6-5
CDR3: CASSYSWAAPGYTF
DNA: TGTGCCAGCAGTTACTCTTGGGCTGCGCCGGGCTACACCTTC

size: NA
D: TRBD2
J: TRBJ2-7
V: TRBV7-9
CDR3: CASSWGTSGLEQYF
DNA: TGTGCCAGCAGCTGGGGGACTAGCGGTCTCGAGCAGTACTTC

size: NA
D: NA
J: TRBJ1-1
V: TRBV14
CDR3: CASSQDRNTEAFF
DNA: TGTGCCAGCAGCCAAGACAGGAACACTGAAGCTTTCTTT

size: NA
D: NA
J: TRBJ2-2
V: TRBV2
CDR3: CASSEQGSGTGELFF
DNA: TGTGCCAGCAGTGAACAGGGATCTGGGACCGGGGAGCTGTTTTTT

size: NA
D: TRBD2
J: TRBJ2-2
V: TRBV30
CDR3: CAWMYALAGNTGELFF
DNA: TGTGCCTGGATGTATGCTCTAGCGGGAAATACCGGGGAGCTGTTTTTT

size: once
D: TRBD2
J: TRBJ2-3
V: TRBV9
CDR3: CASSLLASGPGTDTQYF
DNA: TGTGCCAGCAGCCTCTTAGCTAGCGGCCCCGGCACAGATACGCAGTATTTT

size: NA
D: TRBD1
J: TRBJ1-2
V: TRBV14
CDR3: CASSRAGHGQGSGYTF
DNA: TGTGCCAGCAGTCGGGCGGGTCATGGACAGGGCTCTGGCTACACCTTC

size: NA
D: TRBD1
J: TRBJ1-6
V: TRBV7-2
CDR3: CASRTQGQGANSPLHF
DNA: TGTGCCAGCAGAACGCAGGGACAGGGCGCTAATTCACCCCTCCACTTT

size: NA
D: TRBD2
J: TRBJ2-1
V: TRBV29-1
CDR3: CSVVKRLAGINEQFF
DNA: TGCAGCGTTGTCAAGCGACTAGCGGGGATCAATGAGCAGTTCTTC

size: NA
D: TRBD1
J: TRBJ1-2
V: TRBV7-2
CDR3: CASSLNRQGANYGYTF
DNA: TGTGCCAGCAGCTTGAATCGACAGGGGGCTAACTATGGCTACACCTTC

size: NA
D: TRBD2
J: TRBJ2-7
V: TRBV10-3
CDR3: CAIRPGTSGNEQYF
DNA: TGTGCCATCAGACCCGGGACTAGCGGGAACGAGCAGTACTTC

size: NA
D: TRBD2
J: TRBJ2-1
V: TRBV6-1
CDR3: CASSATRPGLARNEQFF
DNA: TGTGCCAGCAGTGCAACCCGACCGGGACTAGCGCGCAATGAGCAGTTCTTC

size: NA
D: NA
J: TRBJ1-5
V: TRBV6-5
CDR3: CASSGDFGKQPQHF
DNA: TGTGCCAGCAGCGGCGACTTCGGAAAGCAGCCCCAGCATTTT

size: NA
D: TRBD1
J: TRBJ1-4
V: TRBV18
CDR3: CASSLGTGLNEKLFF
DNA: TGTGCCAGCTCACTAGGGACAGGGTTGAATGAAAAACTGTTTTTT

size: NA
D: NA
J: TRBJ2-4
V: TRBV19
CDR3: CASSINRLRYF
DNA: TGTGCCAGTAGTATCAACAGGCTTCGGTACTTC

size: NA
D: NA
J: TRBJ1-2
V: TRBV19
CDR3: CATYRGHNYGYTF
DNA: TGTGCTACGTACAGAGGACATAACTATGGCTACACCTTC

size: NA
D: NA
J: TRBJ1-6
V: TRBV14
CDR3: CASSQAGLGSPLHF
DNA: TGTGCCAGCAGCCAAGCGGGTTTGGGTTCACCCCTCCACTTT

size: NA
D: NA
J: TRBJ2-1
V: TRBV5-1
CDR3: CASSFPGAEVSTSNEQFF
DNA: TGCGCCAGCAGCTTTCCGGGCGCTGAGGTCTCTACTAGCAATGAGCAGTTCTTC

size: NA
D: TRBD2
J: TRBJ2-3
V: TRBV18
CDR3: CASSPPVGGETDTQYF
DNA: TGTGCCAGCTCACCACCGGTCGGGGGGGAGACAGATACGCAGTATTTT

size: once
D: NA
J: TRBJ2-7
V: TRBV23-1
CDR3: CASSPPRNSYEQYF
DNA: TGCGCCAGCAGCCCCCCGAGGAATTCCTACGAGCAGTACTTC

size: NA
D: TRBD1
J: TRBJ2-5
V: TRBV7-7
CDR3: CASSLGRGPQETQYF
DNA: TGTGCCAGCAGCTTAGGCAGGGGGCCCCAAGAGACCCAGTACTTC

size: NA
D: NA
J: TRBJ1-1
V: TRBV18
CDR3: CASSPMGRNTEAFF
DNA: TGTGCCAGCTCACCGATGGGCCGTAACACTGAAGCTTTCTTT

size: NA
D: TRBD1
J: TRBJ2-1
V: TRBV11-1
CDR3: CASSSGQSYNEQFF
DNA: TGTGCCAGCAGCTCGGGACAGTCCTACAATGAGCAGTTCTTC

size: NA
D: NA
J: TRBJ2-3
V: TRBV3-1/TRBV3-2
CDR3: CASSYGRGHSSTDTQYF
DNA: TGTGCCAGCAGCTATGGGCGGGGGCACTCTAGCACAGATACGCAGTATTTT

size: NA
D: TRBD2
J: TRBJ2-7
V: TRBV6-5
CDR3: CASSYSGTSWYEQYF
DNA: TGTGCCAGCAGTTACTCCGGGACTAGTTGGTACGAGCAGTACTTC

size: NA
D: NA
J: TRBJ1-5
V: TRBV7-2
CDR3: CASSLVRNQPQHF
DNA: TGTGCCAGCAGCTTGGTCCGGAATCAGCCCCAGCATTTT

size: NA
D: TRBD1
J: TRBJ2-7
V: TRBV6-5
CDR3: CGVRGLYEQYF
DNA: TGCGGGGTCAGGGGGCTCTACGAGCAGTACTTC

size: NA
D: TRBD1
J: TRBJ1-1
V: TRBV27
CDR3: CASSVSRGLGTEAFF
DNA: TGTGCCAGCAGCGTCTCCAGGGGGCTGGGCACTGAAGCTTTCTTT

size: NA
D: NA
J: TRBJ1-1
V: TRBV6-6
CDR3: CATERGSPLNTEAFF
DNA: TGTGCCACAGAGAGGGGGTCCCCCCTGAACACTGAAGCTTTCTTT

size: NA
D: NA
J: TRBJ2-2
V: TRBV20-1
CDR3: CSASNGDANTGELFF
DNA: TGCAGTGCTAGTAACGGAGACGCGAACACCGGGGAGCTGTTTTTT

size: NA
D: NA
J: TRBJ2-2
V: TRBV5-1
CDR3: CASSFAWPAGELFF
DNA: TGCGCCAGCAGCTTTGCATGGCCCGCCGGGGAGCTGTTTTTT

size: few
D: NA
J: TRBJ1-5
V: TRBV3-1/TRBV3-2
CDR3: CASSQGGGLSNQPQHF
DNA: TGTGCCAGCAGCCAAGGGGGGGGCTTGAGCAATCAGCCCCAGCATTTT

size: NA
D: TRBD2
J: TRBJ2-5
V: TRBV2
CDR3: CAGGRRVAGSETQYF
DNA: TGTGCCGGGGGGCGCAGAGTAGCGGGAAGTGAGACCCAGTACTTC

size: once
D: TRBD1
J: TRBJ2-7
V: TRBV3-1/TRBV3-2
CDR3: CASSRRGQGRQYF
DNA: TGTGCCAGCAGCCGCAGGGGACAGGGCAGGCAGTACTTC

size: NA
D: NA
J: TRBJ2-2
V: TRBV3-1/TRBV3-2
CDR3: CASSHGGTGELFF
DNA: TGTGCCAGCAGCCACGGGGGAACCGGGGAGCTGTTTTTT

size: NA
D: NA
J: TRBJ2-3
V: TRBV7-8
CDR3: CASSYKTTDTQYF
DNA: TGTGCCAGCAGCTACAAAACCACAGATACGCAGTATTTT

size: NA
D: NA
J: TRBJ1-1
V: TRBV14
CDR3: CASSHGRNTEAFF
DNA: TGTGCCAGCAGCCATGGGAGGAACACTGAAGCTTTCTTT

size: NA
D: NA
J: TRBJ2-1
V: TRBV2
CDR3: CASDPSEYSYNEQFF
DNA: TGTGCCAGCGACCCGAGCGAATACTCCTACAATGAGCAGTTCTTC

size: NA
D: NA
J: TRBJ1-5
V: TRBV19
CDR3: CASSIRGSNQPQHF
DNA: TGTGCCAGTAGTATTAGGGGATCCAATCAGCCCCAGCATTTT

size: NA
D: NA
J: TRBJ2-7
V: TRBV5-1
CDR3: CASSLAAGALSYEQYF
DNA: TGCGCCAGCAGCTTGGCGGCAGGGGCTTTATCCTACGAGCAGTACTTC

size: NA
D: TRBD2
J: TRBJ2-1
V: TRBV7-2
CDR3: CASSLVPTLAGNYNEQFF
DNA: TGTGCCAGCAGCTTAGTTCCGACGCTAGCGGGAAATTACAATGAGCAGTTCTTC

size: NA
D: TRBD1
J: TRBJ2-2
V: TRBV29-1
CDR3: CSVNHRGPGELFF
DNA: TGCAGCGTAAACCACAGGGGCCCCGGGGAGCTGTTTTTT

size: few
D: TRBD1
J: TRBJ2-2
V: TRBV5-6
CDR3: CASSFIGRQGNTGELFF
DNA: TGTGCCAGCAGCTTTATTGGTCGACAGGGGAACACCGGGGAGCTGTTTTTT

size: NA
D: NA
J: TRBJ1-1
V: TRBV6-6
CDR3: CASSYQRIAEAFF
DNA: TGTGCCAGCAGTTACCAGAGGATCGCCGAAGCTTTCTTT

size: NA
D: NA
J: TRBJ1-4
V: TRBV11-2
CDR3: CASSQRQQAEKLFF
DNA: TGTGCCAGCAGCCAAAGACAGCAGGCTGAAAAACTGTTTTTT

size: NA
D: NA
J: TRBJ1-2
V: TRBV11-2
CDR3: CASSGTNYGYTF
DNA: TGTGCCAGCTCAGGGACTAACTATGGCTACACCTTC

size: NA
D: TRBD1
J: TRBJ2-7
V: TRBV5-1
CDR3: CASSGTGGKSYEQYF
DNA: TGCGCCAGCAGCGGGACAGGGGGCAAATCCTACGAGCAGTACTTC

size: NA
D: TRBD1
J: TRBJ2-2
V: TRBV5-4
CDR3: CASSPQGVRGTGELFF
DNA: TGTGCCAGCAGCCCTCAAGGCGTCAGGGGGACCGGGGAGCTGTTTTTT

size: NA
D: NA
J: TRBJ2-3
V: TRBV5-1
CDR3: CASSLVAGSTDTQYF
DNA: TGCGCCAGCAGCTTGGTGGCAGGCAGCACAGATACGCAGTATTTT

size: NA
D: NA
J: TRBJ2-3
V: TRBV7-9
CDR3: CASSLLGTDTQYF
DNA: TGTGCCAGCAGCTTACTCGGCACAGATACGCAGTATTTT

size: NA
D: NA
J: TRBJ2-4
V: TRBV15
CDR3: CATSREGGDSSKNIQYF
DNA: TGTGCCACCAGCAGAGAAGGAGGGGACAGCAGCAAAAACATTCAGTACTTC

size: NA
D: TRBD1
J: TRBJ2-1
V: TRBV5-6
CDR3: CASSRGQVDEQFF
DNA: TGTGCCAGCAGCCGAGGACAGGTCGATGAGCAGTTCTTC

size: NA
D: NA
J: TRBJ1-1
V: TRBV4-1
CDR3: CASSQDSRVMNTEAFF
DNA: TGCGCCAGCAGCCAAGACAGCAGGGTCATGAACACTGAAGCTTTCTTT

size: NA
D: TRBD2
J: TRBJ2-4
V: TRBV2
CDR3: CASSGGGSLAKNIQYF
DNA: TGTGCCAGCAGTGGGGGAGGGTCCCTAGCCAAAAACATTCAGTACTTC